These T cell receptor beta chains were read from a single sample in a study of blood T cell repertoires in COVID-19. Generated by immunoSEQ multiplex PCR, the TCRdb table keeps only in-frame clones and is missing some. The sample has about 160,000 clones; roughly 93% are singletons. Specimen: peripheral blood. Every receptor here comes from a woman aged 60-70 years with COVID-19, enrolled during active disease. The conserved cysteine and the conserved F or W are not part of the CDR3 here.

v_gene	j_gene	CDR3aa
TRBV18	TRBJ1-1	ASSPTQGLNTEAF
TRBV4-1	TRBJ2-3	ASSHALAVRTDTQY
TRBV12-5	TRBJ1-1	ASGFNVNTEAF
TRBV5-1	TRBJ1-5	ASSLDGAINQPQH
TRBV11-2	TRBJ1-2	ASSLQTGPFGGYT
TRBV4-3	TRBJ2-2	ASRQGQRTGELF
TRBV4-2	TRBJ2-3	ASSQDLSRSSGGADTQY
TRBV20-1	TRBJ1-6	SASTGRSYNSPLH
TRBV7-8	TRBJ1-1	ASSWDRAGTEAF
TRBV7-2	TRBJ1-1	ASRPRHQNTEAF
TRBV6-2/TRBV6-3	TRBJ1-1	ASSPRDRPKTEAF
TRBV30	TRBJ1-3	AWSTTGLAGGNTIY
TRBV5-1	TRBJ1-2	ASSWAPGTGNGYT
TRBV2	TRBJ1-1	ASTGRGDGTEAF
TRBV6-5	TRBJ1-2	ASRSGGRDLGYT
TRBV19	TRBJ1-2	ASTLHEDRGYGYT
TRBV7-2	TRBJ2-7	ASRLAGGRGYEQY
TRBV27	TRBJ1-1	ASSSTGTEAF
TRBV6-6	TRBJ1-2	ATRRGGGRVGYGYT
TRBV21-1	TRBJ1-4	ASSKWIGQSNEKLF
TRBV6-5	TRBJ1-1	ASSYSRDRGRTEAF
TRBV30	TRBJ2-1	AWSVRSEQF
TRBV2	TRBJ1-6	ASSGGLWANSPLH
TRBV7-2	TRBJ2-7	ASSQGLAVYEQY
TRBV18	TRBJ1-1	ASSRTTTDTEAF
TRBV9	TRBJ1-3	ASSLRVPNTIY
TRBV5-1	TRBJ2-2	ASSPFPGELF
TRBV5-8	TRBJ2-5	ASSKYRIQETQY
TRBV6-6	TRBJ2-7	ASSYGGTYEQY
TRBV10-3	TRBJ1-3	AIRATGAGSGNTIY
TRBV5-5	TRBJ1-2	ASSLGQGHNYGYT
TRBV7-3	TRBJ2-1	ASSSSGTSGVNEQF
TRBV7-3	TRBJ2-1	ASSLRQGQGNNEQF
TRBV20-1	TRBJ2-1	SARQYNEQF
TRBV25-1	TRBJ1-1	ASSEGRTEAF